The 29 T cell receptor beta chains below were found in one sample sequenced in a study of T cell responses to AZD1222 COVID-19 vaccine. Clones were read by immunoSEQ multiplex PCR, and TCRdb kept only the in-frame ones, dropping some. Among about 50,000 clones, 70% to 90% were seen once, and the ten largest hold about 16%. The sequencing used peripheral blood, collected on day 0 of AZD1222 vaccination. The receptors here all came from an adult in good health.

The chain links TRBV6-1 to TRBJ2-3; 10 nucleotides agree with TRBD1. The CDR3 has 16 residues. Germline CDR1 reads MNHNS; CDR2 reads SASEGT. Germline trimming cut 4 bases from V and 0 bases from J; bases unmatched to any gene: 4. The CDR3 loop is CASSVGQGISTDTQYF. In DNA, the CDR3 is TGTGCCAGCAGTGTGGGACAGGGGATTAGCACAGATACGCAGTATTTT.

The V call is TRBV7-9, the J call TRBJ1-2; tentative D call: TRBD1 (6 bases). Per germline, CDR1 SEHNR and CDR2 FQNEAQ (reference sequence). Trimming removed 1 base from V and 3 bases from J, with 12 bases in between. This CDR3 is built from 15 residues. Here the CDR3 reads CASSLGRGDDYGYTF. The CDR3 DNA sequence: TGTGCCAGCAGCTTAGGAAGGGGGGATGACTATGGCTACACCTTC. The full variable domain, with the rest looked up from reference TRBV7-9 and TRBJ1-2, is DTGVSQNPRHKITKRGQNVTFRCDPISEHNRLYWYRQTLGQGPEFLTYFQNEAQLEKSRLLSDRFSAERPKGSFSTLEIQRTEQGDSAMYLCASSLGRGDDYGYTFGSGTRLTVV.

The sample holds one count of this clone. The rearrangement uses TRBV5-6 and TRBJ2-7; D is undetermined. The CDR3 has 10 residues. The V gene lost 1 base and the J gene lost 10 bases, with 6 bases spanning the gap. Germline assignment: CDR1 SGHDT and CDR2 YYEEEE. CDR3 in amino acids: CASSLWHQYF. Here the CDR3 DNA reads TGTGCCAGCAGCTTGTGGCACCAGTACTTC.

This clone was recorded only once. Here the CDR3 reads CAWRTGYYEQFF. CDR3 bases: TGTGCCTGGAGGACCGGTTACTATGAGCAGTTCTTC. This chain uses TRBV30 with TRBJ2-1; D unresolved. CDR1 GTSNPN and CDR2 SVGIG come from the germline V gene (reference sequence). V lost 3 bases, J lost 8 bases, and 11 bases lay in between. The CDR3 is 12 amino acids.

V gene TRBV6-1 combines with J gene TRBJ2-7, with 10 bases matching TRBD2. CDR3 length: 16 amino acids. V lost 4 bases to trimming and J lost 1 base; unmatched junction nucleotides: 7. CDR1 and CDR2 from the germline V gene are MNHNS and SASEGT. The chain's CDR3 is CASSGGLAAVSYEQYF. Here the CDR3 DNA reads TGTGCCAGCAGTGGAGGACTAGCGGCTGTTTCCTACGAGCAGTACTTC.

The V call is TRBV5-1, the J call TRBJ1-3; weak D call: TRBD1 (5 bases). Trimming took 1 base from V and 0 from J, leaving 8 bases between them. The CDR3 extends over 15 amino acids. The germline gives CDR1 SGHRS, CDR2 YFSETQ. CDR3 residues: CASSLTGFSGNTIYF. The CDR3 coding sequence is TGCGCCAGCAGCTTGACAGGATTCTCTGGAAACACCATATATTTT.

The gene calls are TRBV6-4 and TRBJ1-3, with 7 bases that match TRBD1. Trimming at V came to 2 bases and at J to 7 bases, leaving 11 bases not matched to a gene. Germline assignment: CDR1 MRHNA and CDR2 SNTAGT. This CDR3 is 16 amino acids long. CDR3 protein: CASSDTGQLRWNTIYF. In DNA, the CDR3 is TGTGCCAGCAGTGACACGGGACAGCTTAGGTGGAACACCATATATTTT.

The chain uses TRBV9 and TRBJ1-1, with D possibly being TRBD1 (5 bases). Germline V CDR1 and CDR2: SGDLS, YYNGEE. V dropped 0 bases and J dropped 4 bases, with 10 bases sitting between them. This CDR3 is built from 14 residues. The CDR3 DNA follows: TGTGCCAGCAGCGTAGCTACAGGTGTCACTGAAGCTTTCTTT. It specifies CASSVATGVTEAFF.

The rearrangement joins TRBV30 to TRBJ2-2; TRBD1 agrees at 7 bases. Germline CDR1 GTSNPN, CDR2 SVGIG (reference sequence). This CDR3 has 16 residues. J was trimmed by 3 bases and V by 1 base; bases with no gene match: 8. The chain's CDR3 is CAWSDHRTGDTGELFF. The CDR3 DNA reads as TGTGCCTGGAGTGACCACCGGACAGGTGACACCGGGGAGCTGTTTTTT.

J is TRBJ2-7 and V is TRBV28; D is possibly TRBD1 or TRBD2 (6 bases each). V lost 5 bases to trimming and J lost 2 bases, with 16 bases between them. Germline loops: CDR1 MDHEN, CDR2 SYDVKM. The CDR3 contains 15 residues. CDR3 loop: CASSLGGQGAYEQYF. CDR3 nucleotide sequence: TGTGCCAGCAGTCTAGGGGGGCAGGGCGCCTACGAGCAGTACTTC.

This clone has more than one count but fewer than ten. V gene TRBV10-2 combines with J gene TRBJ2-3; D call uncertain. Trimming took off 4 bases at V and 5 bases at J, with 10 bases between the two ends. This CDR3 spans 13 amino acids. Germline CDR1 WSHSY, CDR2 SAAADI. This CDR3 is CASSVLGRDTQYF. CDR3 coding DNA: TGCGCCAGCAGTGTCTTGGGCAGAGATACGCAGTATTTT.

The chain combines TRBV18 with TRBJ1-1, with a tentative D call TRBD1 (6 bases). In germline, CDR1 is KGHSH, CDR2 LQKENI. The CDR3 is made up of 15 amino acids. Trimming took 0 bases from V and 4 from J, leaving 12 bases between them. The CDR3 bases are TGTGCCAGCTCACCACCTAAGGGGGTAGGCACTGAAGCTTTCTTT. Amino acid sequence: CASSPPKGVGTEAFF. The full variable domain, in which reference TRBV18 and TRBJ1-1 provide the parts outside the CDR3, is NAGVMQNPRHLVRRRGQEARLRCSPMKGHSHVYWYRQLPEEGLKFMVYLQKENIIDESGMPKERFSAEFPKEGPSILRIQQVVRGDSAAYFCASSPPKGVGTEAFFGQGTRLTVV.

This clone showed up just once. This sequence joins TRBV28 and TRBJ2-1, with a weak D call TRBD1 (5 bases). V lost 5 bases and J lost 3, with 11 bases in between. Germline V lookup: CDR1 MDHEN, CDR2 SYDVKM. The length of the CDR3 is 14 residues. In DNA form, the CDR3 reads TGTGCCAGCAGTCCCCGACAGCACTACAATGAGCAGTTCTTC. Its protein product is CASSPRQHYNEQFF.

This sequence joins TRBV6-4 and TRBJ1-1; a possible D gene is TRBD1 (5 bases). The CDR3 loop spans 13 amino acids. CDR1 and CDR2 (germline): MRHNA, SNTAGT. Trimming removed 6 bases at V and 2 bases at J, with 10 bases between. The CDR3 DNA reads TGTGCCAGCAGCCAGGGTCCCAACACTGAAGCTTTCTTT. It specifies CASSQGPNTEAFF.

This chain connects TRBV11-2 to TRBJ2-5; a weak D match, TRBD2 (5 bases). The CDR3 covers 13 residues. Germline CDR1 is SGHAT and CDR2 is FQNNGV. Trimming shortened V by 5 bases and J by 5 bases, and 12 bases separated the two germline ends. The CDR3 loop reads CASSRGGPETQYF. DNA for the CDR3: TGTGCCAGCAGCCGAGGCGGGCCGGAGACCCAGTACTTC.

This clone was found once. The chain uses TRBV15 and TRBJ2-7; D is unresolved. The germline V and J ends were trimmed by 1 base and 1 base, with 11 bases remaining between them. Germline CDR1 is LNHNV and CDR2 is YYDKDF (reference sequence). This CDR3 region has 15 residues. The CDR3 DNA follows: TGTGCCACCAGCAGAGGTAGTACAGAATCCTACGAGCAGTACTTC. This gives the protein CATSRGSTESYEQYF.

CDR3 coding DNA: TGCGCCAGCAGCCCTCACCCCGGGGTCCGGGGTGTTAACACTGAAGCTTTCTTT. This translates into CASSPHPGVRGVNTEAFF. The chain links TRBV4-1 to TRBJ1-1; no clear D gene. Germline-derived CDR1 and CDR2 are MGHRA and YSYEKL. The V and J ends lost 4 bases and 2 bases respectively, with 23 bases between them. The CDR3 runs to 18 residues.

The CDR3 reads CASSFPRWQETQYF. The CDR3 region has the DNA TGTGCCAGCAGTTTTCCGAGGTGGCAAGAGACCCAGTACTTC. This chain connects TRBV28 to TRBJ2-5; no firm D call. Germline values: CDR1 MDHEN, CDR2 SYDVKM. Trimming removed 3 bases from V and 2 bases from J, with 10 bases in between. This CDR3 comprises 14 residues.

A few counts support this clone. The CDR3 region is CASTSLDGATNEKLFF. CDR3 nucleotide sequence: TGTGCCAGTACCTCACTGGACGGGGCAACTAATGAAAAACTGTTTTTT. The V and J genes are TRBV19 and TRBJ1-4; D unresolved. This CDR3 has 16 residues. Trimming cost V 7 bases and J 0 bases, with 15 bases left between them. Germline-derived CDR1 and CDR2 are LNHDA and SQIVND (reference sequence).

The chain recombines TRBV5-4 with TRBJ2-2; D gene uncertain. Germline lookup yields CDR1 SGHNT and CDR2 YYREEE (reference sequence). V was pared by 0 bases and J by 7 bases, with 7 bases between. The CDR3 contains 13 residues. The CDR3 sequence is CASSLDIYGELFF. CDR3 coding DNA: TGTGCCAGCAGCTTGGATATATACGGGGAGCTGTTTTTT.

The chain uses TRBV7-2 and TRBJ1-1; TRBD1 matches at 9 bases. The CDR3 length is 15 residues. CDR1 is SGHTA, CDR2 FQGNSA, per germline. Trimming at V came to 5 bases and at J to 1 base, leaving 5 bases not matched to a gene. CDR3 protein: CASSPRTGANTEAFF. DNA for the CDR3: TGTGCCAGCAGCCCCAGGACAGGGGCGAACACTGAAGCTTTCTTT.

The rearrangement links TRBV6-5 to TRBJ1-2, with D possibly being TRBD1 (5 bases). With 2 bases removed from V and 4 bases from J, the gap between germline ends came to 8 bases. The CDR3 is 13 residues long. The germline V gene has CDR1 MNHEY and CDR2 SVGAGI. This CDR3 reads CASSYGTLYGYTF. Here the CDR3 DNA reads TGTGCCAGCAGTTACGGGACCCTCTATGGCTACACCTTC.

V usage is TRBV6-5 and J usage is TRBJ1-2; 11 nucleotides match TRBD1. V was clipped by 7 bases and J by 5 bases; unmatched bases: 9. CDR1 and CDR2 (germline): MNHEY, SVGAGI. This CDR3 comprises 15 residues. Here the CDR3 reads CASKEPGQGGYGYTF. CDR3 nucleotide sequence: TGTGCCAGCAAAGAACCGGGACAGGGGGGGTATGGCTACACCTTC.

This rearrangement joins TRBV24-1 to TRBJ1-5; D gene uncertain. Germline V gene sequence: CDR1 KGHDR, CDR2 SFDVKD. Trimming took off 5 bases at V and 0 bases at J, with 4 bases between the two ends. This CDR3 spans 13 amino acids. DNA of the CDR3: TGTGCCACCAGTGTTAATAGCAATCAGCCCCAGCATTTT. Its protein product is CATSVNSNQPQHF.

The chain employs TRBV6-5 and TRBJ2-1; the D gene is possibly TRBD2 (5 bases). CDR3 length equals 14 residues. Germline V gene lookup returns CDR1 MNHEY and CDR2 SVGAGI. The V and J ends lost 4 bases and 6 bases respectively, with 13 bases between them. DNA of the CDR3: TGTGCCAGCAGTTCACCGGGAATTGTCAATGAGCAGTTCTTC. It encodes CASSSPGIVNEQFF.

This chain uses TRBV7-8 with TRBJ1-1; D is unclear. Germline CDR1 reads SGHVS; CDR2 reads FQNEAQ. V lost 6 bases and J 6 bases, leaving 11 bases between the germline ends. The CDR3 spans 12 residues. In nucleotides, the CDR3 is TGTGCCAGCAGTCCTTTAGTATCTGAAGCTTTCTTT. Translation: CASSPLVSEAFF.

The CDR3 coding sequence is TGTGCCAGCAGTGCCAGGGGGCTCTACGAGCAGTACTTC. It is translated as CASSARGLYEQYF. The V call is TRBV25-1, the J call TRBJ2-7, with TRBD1 identical over 8 bases. The CDR3 is 13 amino acids. V trimming: 4 bases; J trimming: 3 bases; junction bases outside the gene matches: 2. The V gene's germline CDR1 is MGHDK and CDR2 SYGVNS.

The rearrangement links TRBV9 to TRBJ1-5, with D tentatively TRBD1 (6 bases). The germline V and J ends were trimmed by 4 bases and 8 bases, with 22 bases remaining between them. Per the germline V gene, CDR1 is SGDLS and CDR2 is YYNGEE. There are 16 residues in the CDR3. The CDR3 spells CASSSEAGGAYEPQHF. The CDR3 nucleotides are TGTGCCAGCAGCTCGGAAGCGGGGGGGGCTTATGAGCCCCAGCATTTT.

This chain uses TRBV27 with TRBJ1-1; 10 nucleotides agree with TRBD1. The CDR3 is 14 amino acids. Germline-derived CDR1 and CDR2 are MNHEY and SMNVEV (reference sequence). The trim removed 2 bases at V and 8 bases at J, leaving 5 bases unmatched. The CDR3 region is CASSLVPDRGEAFF. The CDR3 DNA reads as TGTGCCAGCAGTTTAGTCCCGGACAGGGGGGAAGCTTTCTTT.